Sequencing of this TCR beta chain was carried out in a study of blood T cell repertoires in COVID-19. About the study: COVID-19 samples, acute and convalescent, were from the United States, Italy and Spain. Nucleic acid was either cDNA or gDNA, and it came from T cells, B-cell-depleted T cells, or PBMCs.

The CDR3 is made up of 14 amino acids. Trimming took off 3 bases at V and 6 bases at J, with 13 bases between the two ends. The germline gives CDR1 KGHSH, CDR2 LQKENI. Original handling: Cell counts per sample came from amplifying reference gene primers. Generated by immunoSEQ multiplex PCR, the TCRdb table keeps only in-frame clones and is missing some. V and J calls plus clone size are reproduced from that table; the DNA served to infer D and trimming. The sample yields tens of thousands of clones, 90% to 95% seen once. The source material was peripheral blood. The receptor's source is a middle-aged man with acute or convalescent COVID-19. This chain connects TRBV18 to TRBJ2-3; D possibly corresponds to TRBD2 (5 bases). The CDR3 nucleotides read TGTGCCAGCTCACCGCGGGTGGGTACGGATACGCAGTATTTT. This gives the protein CASSPRVGTDTQYF.